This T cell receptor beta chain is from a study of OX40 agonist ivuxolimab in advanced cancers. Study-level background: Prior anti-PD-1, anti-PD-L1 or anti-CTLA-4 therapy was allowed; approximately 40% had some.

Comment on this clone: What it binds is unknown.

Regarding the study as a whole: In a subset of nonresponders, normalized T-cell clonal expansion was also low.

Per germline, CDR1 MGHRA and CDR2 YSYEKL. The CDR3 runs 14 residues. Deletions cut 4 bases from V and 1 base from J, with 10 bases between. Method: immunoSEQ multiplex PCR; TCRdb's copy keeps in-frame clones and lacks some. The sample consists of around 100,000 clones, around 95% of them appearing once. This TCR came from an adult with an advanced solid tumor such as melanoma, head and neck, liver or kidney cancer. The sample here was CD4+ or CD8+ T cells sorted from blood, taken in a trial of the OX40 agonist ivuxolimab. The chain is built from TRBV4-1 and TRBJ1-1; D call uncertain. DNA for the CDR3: TGCGCCAGCAGCCGGTCCGGGGAGAACACTGAAGCTTTCTTT. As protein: CASSRSGENTEAFF.